Shown below are 14 T cell receptor beta chains from a single sample sequenced in a study of T cells after yellow fever vaccination. One entry per CDR3 protein results from TCRdb running MiXCR on the 5' RACE reads. The sample has hundreds of thousands of distinct CDR3 sequences; 3% to 4.5% are singletons. This specimen was PBMCs, taken on the day of the yellow fever booster vaccination. Receptors were obtained from a man younger than 35 who received the YFV17D yellow fever vaccine.

In this sample, this clonotype turned up many times. V and J are TRBV19 and TRBJ2-3; D is unclear. Germline V gene lookup returns CDR1 LNHDA and CDR2 SQIVND (reference sequence). Trimming stripped 4 bases from V and 2 bases from J, with 7 bases between. The CDR3 has 13 residues. The CDR3 nucleotides are TGTGCCAGTAGTACAGTGTTCACAGATACGCAGTATTTT. Translating it yields CASSTVFTDTQYF.

V gene TRBV7-6 combines with J gene TRBJ1-6; 9 positions agree with TRBD1. With V trimmed by 3 bases and J by 8 bases, 11 bases remained unmatched. The germline gives CDR1 SGHVS, CDR2 FNYEAQ. The CDR3 has 17 residues. CDR3 in amino acids: CASSLRTGTGFYSPLHF. CDR3 in DNA: TGTGCCAGCAGCTTGCGTACCGGGACAGGGTTTTATTCACCCCTCCACTTT.

This clonotype was picked up many times. The chain has TRBV4-3 and TRBJ1-1; no reliable D call. V lost 1 base and J lost 5, with 5 bases in between. In germline, CDR1 is LGHNA, CDR2 YSLEER. The CDR3 extends over 12 amino acids. The CDR3 bases are TGCGCCAGCAGCCAAGGGAGGACTGAAGCTTTCTTT. It specifies CASSQGRTEAFF.

This clonotype was detected only a few times. The V and J genes are TRBV6-1 and TRBJ2-5; 7 positions agree with TRBD1. V lost 7 bases to trimming and J lost 4 bases; unmatched junction nucleotides: 6. This CDR3 is built from 13 residues. Germline CDR1 and CDR2: MNHNS and SASEGT. This chain's CDR3 is CASTKQGRETQYF. The CDR3 DNA is TGTGCCAGCACTAAACAGGGGCGAGAGACCCAGTACTTC.

This clonotype has a handful of counts. J is TRBJ2-1 and V is TRBV28, with D perhaps TRBD1 (8 bases). This CDR3 contains 16 residues. Trimming left V 5 bases short and J 5 bases short, with 19 bases between. Germline assignment: CDR1 MDHEN and CDR2 SYDVKM. This CDR3 reads CASSLLTGGVHNEQFF. CDR3 nucleotides: TGTGCCAGCAGTCTCCTCACAGGGGGGGTCCACAATGAGCAGTTCTTC.

This clonotype has at least ten counts. J is TRBJ2-1 and V is TRBV20-1; D is possibly TRBD2 (5 bases). Germline CDR1 reads DFQATT; CDR2 reads SNEGSKA (reference sequence). The CDR3 length is 13 residues. The ends were cut back, 5 bases at V and 5 bases at J, with 13 bases in the middle. CDR3 in amino acids: CSAPRTGNNEQFF. Written as DNA, the CDR3 is TGCAGTGCTCCCCGGACGGGAAACAATGAGCAGTTCTTC.

This clonotype was seen at least ten times. V is TRBV7-6 and J is TRBJ2-5, with TRBD2 identical over 8 bases. The CDR3 length is 16 residues. Germline CDR1 and CDR2: SGHVS and FNYEAQ. V lost 5 bases and J lost 3; bases outside the gene matches: 11. The CDR3 DNA reads TGTGCCAGCAGCAGACAGGACTTAGCGGGGAAAGAGACCCAGTACTTC. It codes for CASSRQDLAGKETQYF.

This clonotype was picked up many times. One end of the junction fails to match germline, which may point to a read error. The chain recombines TRBV7-3 with TRBJ1-1; D possibly corresponds to TRBD1 (6 bases). CDR3 size: 13 residues. Germline lookup yields CDR1 SGHTA and CDR2 FQGTGA. The CDR3 protein is CASSLDSNTEAFF. The CDR3 DNA reads TGCGCCAGCAGCTTGGACAGTAACACTGAAGCTTTCTTT. The entire variable domain, with the rest obtained from reference TRBV7-3 and TRBJ1-1, is as follows: GAGVSQTPSNKVTEKGKYVELRCDPISGHTALYWYRQSLGQGPEFLIYFQGTGAADDSGLPNDRFFAVRPEGSVSTLKIQRTERGDSAVYLCASSLDSNTEAFFGQGTRLTVV.

This clonotype came up many times. This chain uses TRBV5-6 with TRBJ2-3; the D gene is possibly TRBD2 (6 bases). The V and J ends lost 0 bases and 6 bases respectively, with 17 bases between them. The CDR3 covers 16 residues. Germline CDR1 reads SGHDT; CDR2 reads YYEEEE. The CDR3 sequence: CASSLVSWTGVDTQYF. CDR3 nucleotide sequence: TGTGCCAGCAGCTTGGTTAGTTGGACGGGGGTGGATACGCAGTATTTT. Based on the CDR3 plus reference TRBV5-6 and TRBJ2-3, the full variable domain is DAGVTQSPTHLIKTRGQQVTLRCSPKSGHDTVSWYQQALGQGPQFIFQYYEEEERQRGNFPDRFSGHQFPNYSSELNVNALLLGDSALYLCASSLVSWTGVDTQYFGPGTRLTVL.

This clonotype was seen many times. The CDR3 sequence: CASSDHSPTGDTQYF. DNA for the CDR3: TGCGCCAGCAGTGATCACAGCCCCACGGGGGATACGCAGTATTTT. The V and J genes are TRBV10-2 and TRBJ2-3; perhaps TRBD2 as D (5 bases). CDR3 size: 15 residues. Trimming took 3 bases from V and 6 from J, leaving 16 bases between them. The germline V gene has CDR1 WSHSY and CDR2 SAAADI.

This clonotype was recorded at least ten times. This chain connects TRBV5-1 to TRBJ2-5; 9 bases fit TRBD1. V lost 4 bases and J lost 7; bases outside the gene matches: 8. CDR1 is SGHRS and CDR2 is YFSETQ in the germline V gene. The CDR3 extends over 14 amino acids. CDR3 in amino acids: CASSLGTGQGTQYF. CDR3 bases: TGCGCCAGCAGCCTAGGGACAGGGCAGGGGACCCAGTACTTC.

This clonotype has a count of ten or more. This chain uses TRBV12-3 or TRBV12-4 with TRBJ2-7; D is unresolved. The CDR3 extends over 13 amino acids. Trimming removed 6 bases from V and 0 bases from J, with 9 bases in between. The CDR3 DNA reads TGTGCCAGCAGGCCTAGGTCCTCCTACGAGCAGTACTTC. Protein product: CASRPRSSYEQYF.

This clonotype was seen ten or more times. This chain joins TRBV7-9 and TRBJ1-2, with unresolved D. Looked up from germline, CDR1 is SEHNR and CDR2 is FQNEAQ (reference sequence). V lost 0 bases and J lost 8, with 16 bases in between. The CDR3 is made up of 15 amino acids. The DNA of the CDR3 is TGTGCCAGCAGCTTAGCGTCCTCAGCCCTGAGGGGCTACACCTTC. The encoded protein is CASSLASSALRGYTF.

The chain employs TRBV9 and TRBJ1-1, with D unclear. Germline CDR1 SGDLS, CDR2 YYNGEE. There are 14 residues in the CDR3. Trimming pared 0 bases from V and 1 base from J, leaving 7 bases between. This chain's CDR3 is CASSVAGGNTEAFF. The DNA of the CDR3 is TGTGCCAGCAGCGTAGCAGGAGGGAACACTGAAGCTTTCTTT.